This T cell receptor beta chain was captured by sequencing in a study of identifying expanded T cells in peripheral blood. The study's findings and limits: Clone count variance between approximately two-week samples rose with total template count. Over approximately two and four weeks, about 15 and 19 clones changed, versus approximately 1.1 between replicates.

Collection occurred without any documented infections or immune events in donors. TCRdb's table, derived via immunoSEQ multiplex PCR, lists solely in-frame clones and lacks some. Among some 96,000 clones listed, roughly 88% were seen once. In its sample, this clone was seen once. Its antigen is unidentified. Trimming at V came to 3 bases and at J to 5 bases, leaving 9 bases not matched to a gene. The CDR3 extends over 16 amino acids. The sequencing sample was made of blood. This TCR was recovered from a person aged 18-69 years in good health. V is TRBV23-1 and J is TRBJ1-5; 8 nucleotides align to TRBD1. TRBV23-1 is an open reading frame, and its role is uncertain. CDR3 bases: TGCGCCAGCAGTCAGCCGGACAGGGTTGGTGATCAGCCCCAGCATTTT. Translated: CASSQPDRVGDQPQHF.